This T cell receptor (beta chain) was captured by sequencing in a study of T cells in Graves' hyperthyroidism and ophthalmopathy. RNA transcripts served as the template for amplifying TCR beta CDR3 regions. A set of HTBI primers served as the primers for a first-round RT-PCR of the TCR CDR3. In TCRdb, the multiplex PCR reads were re-called with MiXCR into one record per CDR3 protein. The sample yields 550,000 to 800,000 distinct CDR3 sequences, about 18% seen once. The material sequenced was blood. The sequence came from a man aged 50 to 59 with Graves' hyperthyroidism.

CDR3 nucleotide sequence: TGTGCCACCAGCAGAGACAGACAGGGCAATGAGCAGTTCTTC. Translation: CATSRDRQGNEQFF. The rearrangement joins TRBV15 to TRBJ2-1, with TRBD1 identical over 7 bases. This CDR3 comprises 14 residues. V gave up 0 bases and J gave up 6 bases; unmatched junction bases: 2. The germline CDR1 and CDR2 sequences are LNHNV and YYDKDF (reference sequence).